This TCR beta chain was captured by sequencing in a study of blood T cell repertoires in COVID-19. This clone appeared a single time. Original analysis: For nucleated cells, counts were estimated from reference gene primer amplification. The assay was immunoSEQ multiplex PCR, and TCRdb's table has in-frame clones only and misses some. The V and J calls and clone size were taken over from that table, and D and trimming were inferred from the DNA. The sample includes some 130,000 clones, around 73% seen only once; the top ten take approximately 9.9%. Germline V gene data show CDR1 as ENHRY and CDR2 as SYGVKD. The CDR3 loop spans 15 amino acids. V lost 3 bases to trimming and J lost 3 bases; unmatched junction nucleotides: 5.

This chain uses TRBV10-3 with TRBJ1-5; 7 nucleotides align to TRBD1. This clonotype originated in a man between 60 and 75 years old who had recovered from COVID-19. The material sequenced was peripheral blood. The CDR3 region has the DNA TGTGCCATCAGTGATTCTGACAGGGACAATCAGCCCCAGCATTTT. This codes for CAISDSDRDNQPQHF.